This T cell receptor (beta chain) was captured in a study of regulatory T cells in long-lasting Graves disease. Regarding time point: newly diagnosed GD, antithyroid drugs for less than 3 months. TCR sequences were obtained from RNA taken from PBMCs. This clonotype was seen many times. What it binds is not known. CDR1 is SGHTA and CDR2 is FQGNSA in the germline V gene. The CDR3 covers 13 residues. Trimming took off 1 base at V and 5 bases at J, with 8 bases between the two ends. Assembly of TCR beta libraries relied on iRepertoire HTBI primers together with Arm-PCR of CDR3 regions. MiXCR was run by TCRdb on the multiplex PCR reads, yielding one entry per CDR3 protein. The sample carries roughly 530,000 distinct CDR3 sequences, approximately 16% recorded once. Whole-study results and caveats: Persistent disease was characterized by preferential usage of TRBV28, TRBJ1-2 and TRBJ2-5.

The sample was also reused in another study, on T cells in Graves' hyperthyroidism and ophthalmopathy. That study reports: Over 18 months, lack of ophthalmopathy progression marked Graves' hyperthyroidism as stable. HTBI primers were the set used in a first-round RT-PCR of the TCR CDR3.

The sequence was collected from a woman aged 35 to 59 with Graves disease. The V gene is TRBV7-2, the J gene TRBJ1-2, with D possibly TRBD1 on 6 matching bases. The sample was peripheral blood mononuclear cells (PBMCs), taken at new diagnosis, from a patient treated with antithyroid drugs. In DNA, the CDR3 is TGTGCCAGCAGCTTAGGGGGGCAGTATGGCTACACCTTC. Protein: CASSLGGQYGYTF.